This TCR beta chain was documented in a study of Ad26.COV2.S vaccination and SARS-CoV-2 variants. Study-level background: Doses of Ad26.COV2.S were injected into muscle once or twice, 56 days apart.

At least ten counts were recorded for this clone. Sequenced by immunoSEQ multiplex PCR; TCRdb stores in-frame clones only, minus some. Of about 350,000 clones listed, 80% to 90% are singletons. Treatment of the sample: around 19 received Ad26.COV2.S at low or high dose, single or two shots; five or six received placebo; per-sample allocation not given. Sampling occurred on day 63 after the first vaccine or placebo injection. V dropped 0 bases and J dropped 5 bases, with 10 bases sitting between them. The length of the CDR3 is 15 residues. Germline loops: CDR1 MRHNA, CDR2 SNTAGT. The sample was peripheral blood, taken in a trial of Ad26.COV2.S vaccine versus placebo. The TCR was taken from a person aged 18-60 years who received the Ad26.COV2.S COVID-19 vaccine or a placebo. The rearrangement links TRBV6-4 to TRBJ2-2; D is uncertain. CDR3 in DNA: TGTGCCAGCAGTGACTCCGTCGACGGGACCGGGGAGCTGTTTTTT. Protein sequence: CASSDSVDGTGELFF.